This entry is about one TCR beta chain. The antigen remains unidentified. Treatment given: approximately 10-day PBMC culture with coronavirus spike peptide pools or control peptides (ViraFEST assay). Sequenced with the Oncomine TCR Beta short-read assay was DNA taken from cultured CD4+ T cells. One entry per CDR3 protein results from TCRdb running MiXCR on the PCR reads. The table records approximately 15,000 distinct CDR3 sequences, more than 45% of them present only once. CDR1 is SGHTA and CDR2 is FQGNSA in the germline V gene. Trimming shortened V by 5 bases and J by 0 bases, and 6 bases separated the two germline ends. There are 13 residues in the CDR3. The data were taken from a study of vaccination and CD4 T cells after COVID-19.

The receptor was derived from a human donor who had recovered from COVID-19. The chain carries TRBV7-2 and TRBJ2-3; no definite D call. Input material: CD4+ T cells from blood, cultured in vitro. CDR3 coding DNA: TGTGCCAGCAGCGACGGGAGCACAGATACGCAGTATTTT. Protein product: CASSDGSTDTQYF.